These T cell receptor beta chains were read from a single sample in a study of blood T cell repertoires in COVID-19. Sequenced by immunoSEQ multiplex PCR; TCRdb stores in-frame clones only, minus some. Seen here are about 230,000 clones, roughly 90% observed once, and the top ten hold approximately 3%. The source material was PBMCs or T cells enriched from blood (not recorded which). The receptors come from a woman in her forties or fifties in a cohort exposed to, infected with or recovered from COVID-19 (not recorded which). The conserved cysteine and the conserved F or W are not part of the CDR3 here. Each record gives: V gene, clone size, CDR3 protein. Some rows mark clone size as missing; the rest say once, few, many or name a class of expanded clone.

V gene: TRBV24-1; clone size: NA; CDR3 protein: ATSDLSTNRDEQF
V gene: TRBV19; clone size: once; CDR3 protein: ASSLRLPPRRGTNEKLF
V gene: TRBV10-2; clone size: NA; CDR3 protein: ASRDRGNEQF
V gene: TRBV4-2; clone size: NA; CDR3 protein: ASSQVRTSGGTEGSYEQY
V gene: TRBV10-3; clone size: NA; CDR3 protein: AISSNRGLGGYT
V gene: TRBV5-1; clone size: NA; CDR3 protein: ASSLGTGGHTEAF
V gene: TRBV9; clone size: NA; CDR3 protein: ASSEGQGVGEKLF
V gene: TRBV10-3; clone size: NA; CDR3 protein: AISGLAGDQETQY
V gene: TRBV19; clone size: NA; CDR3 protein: ASSAAGAQETQY
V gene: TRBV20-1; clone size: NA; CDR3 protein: SVIRNTEAF
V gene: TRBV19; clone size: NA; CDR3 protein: ASNTGPGQTQETQY
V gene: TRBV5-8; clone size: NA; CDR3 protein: ASSPRGSDYEQY
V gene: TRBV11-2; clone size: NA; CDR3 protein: ASSFGAGTVNQPQH
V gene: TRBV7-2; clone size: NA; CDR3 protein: ASSASTSGSPYEQY
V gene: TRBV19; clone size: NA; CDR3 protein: ASSFRRTLNTEAF
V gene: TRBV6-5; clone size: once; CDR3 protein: ASSPTDDNEQF
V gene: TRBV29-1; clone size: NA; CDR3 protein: SLTRGWRNADTQY
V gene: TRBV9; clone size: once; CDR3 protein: ASSVLPSTEAF
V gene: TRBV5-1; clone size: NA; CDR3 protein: ASSLAEGLSGNTIY
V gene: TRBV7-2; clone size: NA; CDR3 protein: ASSLFQGGGYNEQF
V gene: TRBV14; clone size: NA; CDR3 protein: ASSQVREQY
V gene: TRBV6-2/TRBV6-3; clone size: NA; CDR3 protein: ASSQRGAANTQY
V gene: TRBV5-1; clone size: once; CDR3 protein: ASSLTGQVSYEQY
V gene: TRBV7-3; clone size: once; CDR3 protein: ASSFSSGTGATQY
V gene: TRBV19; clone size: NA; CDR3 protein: ASSSHLIDPRGLLGETQY
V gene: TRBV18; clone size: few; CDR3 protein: ASSPYQGSGNTIY
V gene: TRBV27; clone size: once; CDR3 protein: ASSLQGGRGTEAF
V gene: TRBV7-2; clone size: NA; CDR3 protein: ASSRGTGSVGEQF
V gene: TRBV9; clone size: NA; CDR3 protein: ASSVAAGQYEQY
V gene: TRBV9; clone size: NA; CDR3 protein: ASSAGTGVYGYT
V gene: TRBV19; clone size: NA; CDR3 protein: ASSIYRNTEAF
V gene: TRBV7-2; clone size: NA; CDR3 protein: ASSFSGNTGELF
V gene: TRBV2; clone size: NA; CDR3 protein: ATRTSGGIHTQY
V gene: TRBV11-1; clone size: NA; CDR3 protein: ASKTGMDTGELF
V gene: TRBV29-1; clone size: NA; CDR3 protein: SAGTGTGTDTQY
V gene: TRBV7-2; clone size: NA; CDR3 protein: ASSPGGAGGYT
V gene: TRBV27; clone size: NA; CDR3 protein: ASSPSTDTQY
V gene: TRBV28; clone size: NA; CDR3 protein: ASRPGQAYYEQY
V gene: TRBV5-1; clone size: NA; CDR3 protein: ASSFQTGGLETQY
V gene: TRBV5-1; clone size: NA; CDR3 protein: ASSLAQVPTNYGYT
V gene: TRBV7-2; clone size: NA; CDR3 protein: ASSLDVAGPLARQPQH
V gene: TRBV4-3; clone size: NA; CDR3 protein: ASSQDWGQRNSPLH
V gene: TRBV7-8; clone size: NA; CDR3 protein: ASSPENRGLGYGYT
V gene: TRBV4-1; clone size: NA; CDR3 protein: ASSFGTGAYEQY
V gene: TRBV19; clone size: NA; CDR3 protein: ASSMGQNTEAF
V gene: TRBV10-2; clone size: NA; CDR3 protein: ASRGHLGDSYEQY
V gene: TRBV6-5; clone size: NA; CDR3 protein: ASSTQGETYGYT
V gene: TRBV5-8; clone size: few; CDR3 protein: ASSKEWGGSYNSPLH
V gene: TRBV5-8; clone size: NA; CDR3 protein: ASSDRLQGLAEKLF
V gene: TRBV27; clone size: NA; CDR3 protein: ASSLASGGGYEQY
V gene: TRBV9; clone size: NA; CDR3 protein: ASSVDTSSYNEQF
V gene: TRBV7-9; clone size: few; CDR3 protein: ASSLDSLYGYT
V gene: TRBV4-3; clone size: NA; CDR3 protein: ASSRDRGLGYT
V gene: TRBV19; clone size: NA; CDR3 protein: ASRNPGQGQPQH
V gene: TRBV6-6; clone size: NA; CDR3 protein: ASSEQASGNTIY
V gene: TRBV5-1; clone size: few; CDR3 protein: ASSLAGPYEQY
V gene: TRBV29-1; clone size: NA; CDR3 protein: SVGTGAPSDTQY
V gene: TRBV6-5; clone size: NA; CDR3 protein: ASSNSASGNQPQH
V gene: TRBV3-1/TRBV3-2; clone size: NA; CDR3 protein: ASSPRRGTSGGGETQY